The entry below describes one T cell receptor (beta chain). The PCR had 60 Vbeta and 13 Jbeta primers. Profiling relied on immunoSEQ multiplex PCR, and the TCRdb table lists in-frame clones only, not all of them. The top ten hold under 9% of the sample, which has approximately 160,000 clones, about three quarters seen once. The entry originates in a study of cytomegalovirus exposure and HLA in healthy donors. V lost 5 bases to trimming and J lost 1 base, with 12 bases between them. CDR3 length: 14 residues. Germline values: CDR1 MNHNS, CDR2 SASEGT. Sequencing was done on a sample of PBMCs. The clonotype was recovered from a woman aged 40-49 years in good health and CMV-seropositive. The V gene is TRBV6-1, the J gene TRBJ2-7; D perhaps matches TRBD1 (5 bases). CDR3 residues: CASSYGAASYEQYF. The CDR3 DNA is TGTGCCAGCAGTTATGGGGCAGCGTCCTACGAGCAGTACTTC.